This TCR beta chain was observed in a study of technical replicates of blood from several donors. This CDR3 spans 14 amino acids. In germline, CDR1 is MNHEY, CDR2 SVGAGI. V was shortened by 6 bases and J by 5 bases, with 11 bases between the two germline ends. The data were produced by immunoSEQ multiplex PCR, yet TCRdb's version contains in-frame clones alone and is incomplete. Found here are 75,000 to 100,000 clones, 95% of them singletons; the top ten hold approximately 0.25%. The source material was T cells isolated from PBMCs. The chain recombines TRBV6-5 with TRBJ2-6; the D gene is possibly TRBD1 (5 bases). This TCR was sampled from a human donor in good health. CDR3 nucleotides: TGTGCCAGCAGGCAGGGTAGTAGGGCCAACGTCCTGACTTTC. Its protein product is CASRQGSRANVLTF.